Listed below are T cell receptor beta chains from one sample, sequenced in a study of blood T cell repertoires in COVID-19. Clones were read by immunoSEQ multiplex PCR, and TCRdb kept only the in-frame ones, dropping some. The table shows 140,000 to 150,000 clones, with 84% occurring only once. The sequenced sample was peripheral blood. These receptors came from a human donor in a cohort sampled during active COVID-19. The CDR3 runs from the conserved cysteine through the conserved F or W.

V gene: TRBV5-4
J gene: TRBJ2-7
CDR3 protein: CASSSNTGGLYEQYF

V gene: TRBV29-1
J gene: TRBJ2-2
CDR3 protein: CSVRAGGELFF

V gene: TRBV15
J gene: TRBJ2-5
CDR3 protein: CATSRDLTGQETQYF

V gene: TRBV9
J gene: TRBJ1-3
CDR3 protein: CASSVDLEGSGNTIYF

V gene: TRBV5-1
J gene: TRBJ1-4
CDR3 protein: CASRGLANEKLFF

V gene: TRBV7-7
J gene: TRBJ2-5
CDR3 protein: CASSLGLAGQQETQYF

V gene: TRBV3-1/TRBV3-2
J gene: TRBJ2-3
CDR3 protein: CASSTAGLRDTQYF

V gene: TRBV12-3/TRBV12-4
J gene: TRBJ2-2
CDR3 protein: CASSLGQVGELFF

V gene: TRBV28
J gene: TRBJ2-7
CDR3 protein: CASSLSGDRPNF

V gene: TRBV18
J gene: TRBJ1-1
CDR3 protein: CASADNPGTEAFF

V gene: TRBV21-1
J gene: TRBJ2-2
CDR3 protein: CASSSGRTGGTTGELFF

V gene: TRBV29-1
J gene: TRBJ1-2
CDR3 protein: CSVEQGGYGYTF

V gene: TRBV6-2/TRBV6-3
J gene: TRBJ2-7
CDR3 protein: CASSSPGQGSSYEQYF

V gene: TRBV11-1
J gene: TRBJ2-7
CDR3 protein: CASSPSSYEQYF

V gene: TRBV4-3
J gene: TRBJ2-6
CDR3 protein: CASSQDIGANVLTF

V gene: TRBV7-2
J gene: TRBJ1-5
CDR3 protein: CASSLRQGDQPQHF

V gene: TRBV7-8
J gene: TRBJ2-7
CDR3 protein: CASSPPRGLAGVPLSYEQYF